This T cell receptor beta chain was obtained from a study of breast tumors, draining lymph nodes, adjacent tissues. TCRdb fed the multiplex PCR reads into MiXCR, producing one record per CDR3 protein. This sample yields about 13,000 distinct CDR3 sequences, of which 45% to 50% are seen a single time; under 50% belongs to the top ten. Points on this clonotype: Antigen: not known.

This CDR3 spans 14 amino acids. Germline V gene lookup returns CDR1 SGHTA and CDR2 FQGNSA. V lost 0 bases, J lost 6 bases, and 11 bases lay in between. Study-level findings and limits: Tumors had less TCR diversity than lymph nodes, more than nontumor tissue. Findings are consistent with lymph node origin and intratumoral expansion of most tumor T cells. Data only fit, rather than demonstrated, lymph node origin of most tumor T cells. Compared with basal-like, luminal-like tumors shared significantly more repertoire with nontumor tissue.

The TCR originated in a female donor with breast cancer. Some clones in this sample may be carry-over from other donors' samples. Sequenced sample: tumor-adjacent breast tissue. The V gene is TRBV7-2, the J gene TRBJ1-2, with D unclear. CDR3 region: CASSLATRAHGYTF. For the CDR3, the DNA is TGTGCCAGCAGCTTAGCGACGAGGGCCCATGGCTACACCTTC.